This TCR beta chain came from a study of PD-L1 blockade in urothelial cancer (dated by TCRdb to about 2017). In terms of the full investigation: Every patient began therapy in the mid-2010s and was given atezolizumab 1,200 mg intravenously every 3 weeks. Pretreatment blood TCR-seq was available for about 28 patients, at least one posttreatment blood collection was obtained for around 25 patients, and tumor TCR-seq was available for around 25 patients. Twenty-five of 29 patients were males with bladder-origin urothelial cancer, and about two thirds of the roughly 30 reported a prior smoking history. Blood samples were analyzed 3 weeks after the start of treatment (second dose) and 6 weeks after the start of treatment. Pretreatment tumor samples and matched peripheral blood, collected serially before and after atezolizumab treatment, underwent TCR sequencing. Durable clinical benefit meant progression-free survival longer than 6 months, and TCR features were also tested against progression-free and overall survival. The study, an exploratory multi-omic analysis, examined somatic, immune and clinical correlates of response to PD-L1 blockade with atezolizumab in urothelial cancer. In the same patients, whole exome sequencing and RNA sequencing of pretreatment tumors were performed in addition to TCR sequencing. Durable clinical benefit was achieved by nine patients and was not achieved by 20 patients. Blood samples gave median yields of around 140,000 T cells and around 88,000 unique TCRs, along with a median clonality of 0.080. Patients had an ECOG performance status of 0 or 1 and had received between 0 and 3 prior chemotherapy regimens.

The germline V gene encodes CDR1 MGHRA and CDR2 YSYEKL. The CDR3, cysteine through phenylalanine, is 14 amino acids long. The kept DNA is CDR3 alone, 42 bases in frame from the first base. V and J lose 1 base and 4 bases, and a span of 10 bases separates them. The cohort comprised fewer than 35 patients with locally advanced or metastatic urothelial carcinoma treated at Memorial Sloan Kettering on a trial protocol. Peripheral blood mononuclear cells were collected pretreatment and during treatment, with between 1 and 8 total time points obtained per patient. The Qiagen DNeasy Blood extraction kit was used to purify genomic DNA from total PBMCs and tumor samples. PBMCs were collected pretreatment and during treatment, and were isolated and stored as previously described. To estimate absolute template abundance from read counts, synthetic TCR analog templates were spiked into each PCR. TCRbeta CDR3 regions were amplified from genomic DNA with bias-controlled V and J gene primers using the immunoSEQ assay. Rearranged TCRbeta segments were sequenced at approximately 20X coverage. The study's own analysis went as follows. Sequencing errors were corrected by clustering, and CDR3s were annotated against IMGT so that V, D and J genes could be assigned. Out-of-frame and stop-codon sequences were excluded, and only productive TCRbeta rearrangements were used in downstream analyses. Clonality was calculated as one minus the Shannon entropy normalized by the log of the number of unique productive sequences. Clones differing between time points or between blood and tumor were identified by Fisher's exact test with Benjamini-Hochberg correction at adjusted p below 0.01. This immuneACCESS table, as held by TCRdb, lists in-frame sequences with V and J called but not all clones. Of the missing ones, under half trace to an unresolved V gene in checked studies; the others have no known cause. That table is the source of V, J and clone size, and D and trimming were worked out from the DNA. Present in this sample are under 120,000 clones, under 85% of which were seen just once. The top ten clones comprise about 2.2% of the sample.

As to this clone: What this receptor recognizes is not known. No qualities accompany the bases; no much larger clone lies one base away.

On the study overall, not on this receptor specifically: A pretreatment peripheral blood TCR clonality below the median was linked to improved progression-free and overall survival. Small sample size (n ≈ 30) and many exploratory analyses mean the results are intended to be hypothesis-generating. At 3 weeks after the start of treatment, tumor-associated TCR clones in peripheral blood had expanded more in patients with durable benefit (n ≈ 24, p = 0.022).

The material was PBMCs, obtained around atezolizumab (anti-PD-L1) treatment. The rearrangement joined TRBV4-1 to TRBJ1-2, with the D gene not confidently named. The clonotype was recovered from a man in his fifties with urothelial cancer. The DNA is as follows: TGCGCCAGCAGCCAAGTCGGGAACGGCTATGGCTACACCTTC. Its protein is CASSQVGNGYGYTF.